This section outlines one T cell receptor (beta chain) sequence together with its context. Original methodology: Researchers report that nucleated cell counts were estimated from reference gene primer amplification. The table came from immunoSEQ multiplex PCR; TCRdb's copy has only in-frame clones and leaves some out. V, J and clone size were drawn from that table, and D and trimming were deduced from the DNA. Here the sample spans roughly 300,000 clones, more than 70% being singletons. Deletions cut 6 bases from V and 5 bases from J, with 10 bases between. CDR3 length: 11 amino acids. CDR1 DFQATT and CDR2 SNEGSKA come from the germline V gene (reference sequence). The sample originates from a study of blood T cell repertoires in COVID-19.

The chain recombines TRBV20-1 with TRBJ2-5; perhaps TRBD2 as D (6 bases). The sequenced sample was peripheral blood. This TCR was recovered from a woman aged 50 to 60 who had recovered from COVID-19. CDR3 amino acids: CSAQTRETQYF. CDR3 DNA: TGCAGTGCCCAGACTAGGGAGACCCAGTACTTC.